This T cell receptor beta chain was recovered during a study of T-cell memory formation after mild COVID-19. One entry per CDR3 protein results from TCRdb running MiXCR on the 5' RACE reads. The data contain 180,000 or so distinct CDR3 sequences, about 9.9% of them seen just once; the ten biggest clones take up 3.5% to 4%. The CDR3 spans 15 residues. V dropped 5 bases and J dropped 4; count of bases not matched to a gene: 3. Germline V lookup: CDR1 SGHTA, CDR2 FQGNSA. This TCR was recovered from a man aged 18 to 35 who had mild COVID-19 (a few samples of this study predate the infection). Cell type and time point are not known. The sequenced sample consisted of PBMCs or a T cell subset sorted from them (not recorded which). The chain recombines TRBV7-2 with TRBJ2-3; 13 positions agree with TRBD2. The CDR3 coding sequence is TGTGCCAGCAGCCCCGGGACTAGCGGGGCAGATACGCAGTATTTT. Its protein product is CASSPGTSGADTQYF. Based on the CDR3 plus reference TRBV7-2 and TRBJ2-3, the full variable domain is GAGVSQSPSNKVTEKGKDVELRCDPISGHTALYWYRQSLGQGLEFLIYFQGNSAPDKSGLPSDRFSAERTGGSVSTLTIQRTQQEDSAVYLCASSPGTSGADTQYFGPGTRLTVL.